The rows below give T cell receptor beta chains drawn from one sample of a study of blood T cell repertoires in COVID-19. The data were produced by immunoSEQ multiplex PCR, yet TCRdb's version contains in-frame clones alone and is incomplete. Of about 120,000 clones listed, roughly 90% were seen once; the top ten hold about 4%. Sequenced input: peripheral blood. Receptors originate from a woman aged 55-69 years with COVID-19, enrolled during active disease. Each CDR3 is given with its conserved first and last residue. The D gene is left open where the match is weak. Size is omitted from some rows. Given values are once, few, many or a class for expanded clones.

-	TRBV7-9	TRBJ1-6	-	TGTGCCAGCAGCCGAGACAGTAATTCACCCCTCCACTTT	CASSRDSNSPLHF
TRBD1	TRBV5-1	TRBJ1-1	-	TGCGCCAGCAGCTTGGTGGTGACAGGGGGCGCGAACACTGAAGCTTTCTTT	CASSLVVTGGANTEAFF
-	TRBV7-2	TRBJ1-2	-	TGTGCCAGCAGCTTAGGGCAGGGTAACTATGGCTACACCTTC	CASSLGQGNYGYTF
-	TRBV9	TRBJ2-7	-	TGTGCCAGCAGCCCTGGAATAGGGGATTACGAGCAGTACTTC	CASSPGIGDYEQYF
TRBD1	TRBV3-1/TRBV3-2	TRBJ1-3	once	TGTGCCAGCAGCCCCACAGGGGTTCCTGGAAACACCATATATTTT	CASSPTGVPGNTIYF
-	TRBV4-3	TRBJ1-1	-	TGCGCCAGCAGCCAAGGTACGGCGGTGAACACTGAAGCTTTCTTT	CASSQGTAVNTEAFF
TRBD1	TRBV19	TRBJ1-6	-	TGTGCCAGTAGTATAAAGGACAGGGGAAATAATTCACCCCTCCACTTT	CASSIKDRGNNSPLHF
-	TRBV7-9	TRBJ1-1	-	TGTGCCGGCAGCTTAGCCCCGGGGACTGAAGCTTTCTTT	CAGSLAPGTEAFF
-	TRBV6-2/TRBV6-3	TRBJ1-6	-	TGTGCCAGCAGTTACGACAGCTTACTTAATTCACCCCTCCACTTT	CASSYDSLLNSPLHF
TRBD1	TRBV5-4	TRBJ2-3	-	TGTGCCAGCAGCGCTCAGGGGGCCGGCACAGATACGCAGTATTTT	CASSAQGAGTDTQYF
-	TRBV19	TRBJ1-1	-	TGTGCCAGTAGTATCAGGACACCTCTGAACACTGAAGCTTTCTTT	CASSIRTPLNTEAFF
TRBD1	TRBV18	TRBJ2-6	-	TGTGCCAGCTCACCCCGACAGGGGGCGACCGCTGGGGCCAACGTCCTGACTTTC	CASSPRQGATAGANVLTF
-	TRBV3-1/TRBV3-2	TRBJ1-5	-	TGTGCCAGCAGCCATCCAGCCCCGGGATTGAGGGCGCCCAATCAGCCCCAGCATTTT	CASSHPAPGLRAPNQPQHF
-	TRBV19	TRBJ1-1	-	TGTGCCAGTAGCGACTGGGGCAAGCCGAACACTGAAGCTTTCTTT	CASSDWGKPNTEAFF
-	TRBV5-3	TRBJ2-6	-	TGTGCCAGAAGCCCGCCCCCCGTAGCTGGGGCCAACGTCCTGACTTTC	CARSPPPVAGANVLTF
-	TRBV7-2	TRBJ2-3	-	TGTGCCAGCAGCCTGGGGGCGGGGGCAGATACGCAGTATTTT	CASSLGAGADTQYF
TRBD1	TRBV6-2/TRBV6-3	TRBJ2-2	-	TGTGCCAGCAGTAATCCGGGACAGGGGTCGTCCGGGGAGCTGTTTTTT	CASSNPGQGSSGELFF
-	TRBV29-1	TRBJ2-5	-	TGCAGCGTTGAGAGACTAGGGAGAGTGGAGACCCAGTACTTC	CSVERLGRVETQYF
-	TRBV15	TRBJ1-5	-	TGTGCCACCAGCAGAGGTTTCAGCACAGGGTCGGGCAATCAGCCCCAGCATTTT	CATSRGFSTGSGNQPQHF
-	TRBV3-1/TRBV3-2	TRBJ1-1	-	TGTGCCAGCAGCCATCCACAGGTTGAAGCTTTCTTT	CASSHPQVEAFF
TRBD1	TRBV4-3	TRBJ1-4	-	TGCGCCAGCAGCCAAGATAATGGGCAGGGGGGTAGAGAAAAACTGTTTTTT	CASSQDNGQGGREKLFF
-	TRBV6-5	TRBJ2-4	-	TGTGCCAGCAGTTCGGGACATCTTCAGTACTTC	CASSSGHLQYF
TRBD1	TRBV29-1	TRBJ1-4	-	TGCAGCGTTGAACCCTTCGGGACAGGGGTGGAAAAACTGTTTTTT	CSVEPFGTGVEKLFF
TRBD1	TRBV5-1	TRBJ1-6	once	TGCGCCAGCAAACCCGTTCAGGGGGCAATTAATTCACCCCTCCACTTT	CASKPVQGAINSPLHF
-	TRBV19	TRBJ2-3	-	TGTGCCAGTAGTATAGCCTCCACAGATACGCAGTATTTT	CASSIASTDTQYF
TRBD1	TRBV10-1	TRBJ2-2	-	TGCGCCAGCAGTGAGTCTGACAGGGGAAACACCGGGGAGCTGTTTTTT	CASSESDRGNTGELFF
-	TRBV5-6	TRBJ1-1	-	TGTGCCAGCAGTTCCGATTCGGTGGGCGCTTTCTTT	CASSSDSVGAFF
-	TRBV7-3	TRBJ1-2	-	TGTGCCAGCAGCTTGGGCGGGCGTTTTAACTATGGCTACACCTTC	CASSLGGRFNYGYTF
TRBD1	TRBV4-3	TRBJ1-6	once	TGCGCCAGCAGCCAAGGTCGGCGGACAGGGCCGTGGAGTTGGCCCCTCCACTTT	CASSQGRRTGPWSWPLHF
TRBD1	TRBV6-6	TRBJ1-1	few	TGTGCCAGCAGTCCCAGGGGGGACAGGGTTCTTAACACTGAAGCTTTCTTT	CASSPRGDRVLNTEAFF
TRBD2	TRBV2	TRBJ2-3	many	TGTGCCAGCAGTGAAGCGTCCGGGACTAACACAGATACGCAGTATTTT	CASSEASGTNTDTQYF
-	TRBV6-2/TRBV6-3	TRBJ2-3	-	TGTGCCAGCAGTTACTCGTTGGCAGGGCGGGATACGCAGTATTTT	CASSYSLAGRDTQYF
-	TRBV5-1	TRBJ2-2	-	TGCGCCAGCAGCGGGGGCGTTGGCGGGGAGCTGTTTTTT	CASSGGVGGELFF
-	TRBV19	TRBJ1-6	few	TGTGCCAGTGGCAAGAACTCCTATAATTCACCCCTCCACTTT	CASGKNSYNSPLHF
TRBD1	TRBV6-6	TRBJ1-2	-	TGTGCCAGCAGTGCGGGACAGGGAAATGGCTACACCTTC	CASSAGQGNGYTF
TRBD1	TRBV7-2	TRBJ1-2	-	TGTGCCAGCAGCTCCAACGACAGGGGGCCAAGAGGCTACACCTTC	CASSSNDRGPRGYTF
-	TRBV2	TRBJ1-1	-	TGTGCCAGCAGTGAACGGGATCCGAACACTGAAGCTTTCTTT	CASSERDPNTEAFF
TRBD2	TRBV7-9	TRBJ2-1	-	TGTGCCAGCAGCGCGCAAGATTGGACTAGCAGGGATAACAATGAGCAGTTCTTC	CASSAQDWTSRDNNEQFF
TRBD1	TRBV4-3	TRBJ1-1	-	TGCGCCAGCAGCCAAGATCTCTACTTCCGGGACAGGGGTGACACTGAAGCTTTCTTT	CASSQDLYFRDRGDTEAFF
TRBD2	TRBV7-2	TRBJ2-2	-	TGTGCCAGCAGCTTACTGGCGGGGGGTGGCACCGGGGAGCTGTTTTTT	CASSLLAGGGTGELFF